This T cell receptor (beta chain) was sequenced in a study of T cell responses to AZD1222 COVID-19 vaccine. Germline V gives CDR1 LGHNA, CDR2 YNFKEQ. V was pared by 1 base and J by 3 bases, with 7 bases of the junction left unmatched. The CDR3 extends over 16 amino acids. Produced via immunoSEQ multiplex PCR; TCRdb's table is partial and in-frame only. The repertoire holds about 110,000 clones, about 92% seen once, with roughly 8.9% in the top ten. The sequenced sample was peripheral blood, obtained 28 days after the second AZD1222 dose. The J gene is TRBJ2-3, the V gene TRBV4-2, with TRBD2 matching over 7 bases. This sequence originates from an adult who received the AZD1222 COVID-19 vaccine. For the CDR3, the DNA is TGTGCCAGCAGCCAAGGAGGAAGCGGGGAGACAGATACGCAGTATTTT. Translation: CASSQGGSGETDTQYF.